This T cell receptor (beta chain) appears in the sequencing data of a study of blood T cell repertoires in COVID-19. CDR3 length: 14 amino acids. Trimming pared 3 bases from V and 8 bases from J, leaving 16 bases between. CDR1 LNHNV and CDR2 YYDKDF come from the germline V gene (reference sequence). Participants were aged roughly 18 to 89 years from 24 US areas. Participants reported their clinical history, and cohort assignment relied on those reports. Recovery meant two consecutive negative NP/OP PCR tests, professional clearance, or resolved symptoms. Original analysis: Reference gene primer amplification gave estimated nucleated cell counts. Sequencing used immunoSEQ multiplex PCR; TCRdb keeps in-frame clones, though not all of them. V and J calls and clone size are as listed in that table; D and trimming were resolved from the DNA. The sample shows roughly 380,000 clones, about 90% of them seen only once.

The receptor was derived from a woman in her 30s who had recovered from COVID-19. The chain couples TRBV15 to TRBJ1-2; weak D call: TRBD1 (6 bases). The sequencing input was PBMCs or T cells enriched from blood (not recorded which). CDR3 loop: CATSRAGTSSGYTF. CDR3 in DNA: TGTGCCACCAGCAGGGCCGGGACATCATCCGGCTACACCTTC.